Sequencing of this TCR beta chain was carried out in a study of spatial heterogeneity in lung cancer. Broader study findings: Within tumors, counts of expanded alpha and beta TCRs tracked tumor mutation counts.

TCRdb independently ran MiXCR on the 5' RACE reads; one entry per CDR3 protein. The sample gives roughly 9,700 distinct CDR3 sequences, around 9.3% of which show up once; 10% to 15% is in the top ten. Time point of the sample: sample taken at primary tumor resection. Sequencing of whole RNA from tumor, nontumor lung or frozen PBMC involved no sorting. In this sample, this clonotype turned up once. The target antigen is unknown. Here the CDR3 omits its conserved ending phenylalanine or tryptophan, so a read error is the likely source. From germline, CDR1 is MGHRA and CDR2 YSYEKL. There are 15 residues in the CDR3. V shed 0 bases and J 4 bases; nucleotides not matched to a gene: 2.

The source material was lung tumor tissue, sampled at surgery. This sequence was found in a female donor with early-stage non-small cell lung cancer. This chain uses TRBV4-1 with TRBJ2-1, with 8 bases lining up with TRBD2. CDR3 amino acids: CASSQDSSGYNEQFS. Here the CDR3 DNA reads TGCGCCAGCAGCCAAGATTCTAGCGGGTACAATGAGCAGTTCTCC.